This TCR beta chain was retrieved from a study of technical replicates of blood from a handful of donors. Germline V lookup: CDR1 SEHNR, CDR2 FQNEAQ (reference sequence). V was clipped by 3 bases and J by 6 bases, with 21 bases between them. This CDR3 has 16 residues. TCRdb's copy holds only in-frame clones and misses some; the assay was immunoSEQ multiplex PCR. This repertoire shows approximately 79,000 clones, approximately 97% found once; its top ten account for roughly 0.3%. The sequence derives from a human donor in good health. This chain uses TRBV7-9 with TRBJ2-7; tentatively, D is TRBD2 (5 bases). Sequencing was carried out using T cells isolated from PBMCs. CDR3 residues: CASSLDWEISAGEQYF. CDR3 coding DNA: TGTGCCAGCAGCTTGGATTGGGAGATTTCAGCTGGCGAGCAGTACTTC.